This TCR beta chain was sequenced during a study of blood T cell repertoires in COVID-19. Study-level information: Samples of COVID-19 (acute and convalescent) were obtained from the United States, Italy and Spain.

Clones were read by immunoSEQ multiplex PCR, and TCRdb kept only the in-frame ones, dropping some. This repertoire shows 250,000 or so clones, 84% found once; its top ten account for about 4%. This clone was observed a single time. This CDR3 spans 14 amino acids. Deletions cut 5 bases from V and 3 bases from J, with 11 bases between. Germline CDR1 and CDR2: SEHNR and FQNEAQ (reference sequence). V is TRBV7-9 and J is TRBJ1-5, with D perhaps TRBD1 (5 bases). The specimen sequenced was peripheral blood. The TCR comes from a man aged 50 to 60 with acute or convalescent COVID-19. The CDR3 sequence: CASSKGAYNQPQHF. The CDR3 DNA reads TGTGCCAGCAGCAAAGGGGCTTACAATCAGCCCCAGCATTTT.